These 8 T cell receptor beta chains were all obtained from the same sample, sequenced in a study of T cell repertoires in cytomegalovirus infection. MiXCR, run by TCRdb on the reads, gives a single entry per CDR3 protein. The sample has 450,000 to 650,000 distinct CDR3 sequences, approximately 25% seen once. Source material: PBMCs. These receptors were taken from a human donor in good health (CMV status not recorded). Some clones in this sample may be carry-over from other donors' samples.

The sample holds a few counts of this clonotype. CDR3 DNA: TGCAGTGCTAGGAGACAGCTGAACACTGAAGCTTTCTTT. The encoded protein is CSARRQLNTEAFF. V gene TRBV20-1 combines with J gene TRBJ1-1, with D tentatively TRBD1 (5 bases). Germline values: CDR1 DFQATT, CDR2 SNEGSKA (reference sequence). This CDR3 is 13 amino acids long. V lost 3 bases to trimming and J lost 0 bases, with 8 bases between them.

This clonotype has more than one count but fewer than ten. The rearrangement joins TRBV6-2 or TRBV6-3 to TRBJ1-1; D is undetermined. Per germline, CDR1 MNHEY and CDR2 SVGEGT. CDR3 length: 12 amino acids. V lost 2 bases to trimming and J lost 0 bases, with 1 base between them. The CDR3 is CASSYVNTEAFF. The CDR3 coding sequence is TGTGCCAGCAGTTACGTGAACACTGAAGCTTTCTTT.

The chain is built from TRBV7-2 and TRBJ2-7; D remains unclear. Trimming took off 2 bases at V and 3 bases at J, with 11 bases between the two ends. The CDR3 spans 14 residues. Germline assignment: CDR1 SGHTA and CDR2 FQGNSA. CDR3 DNA: TGTGCCAGCAGCTTAACGGGCACCGTCTACGAGCAGTACGTC. It specifies CASSLTGTVYEQYV.

V and J are TRBV15 and TRBJ2-7; 11 nucleotides match TRBD1. The junction had 4 bases not matched to a gene; V was cut back by 5 bases and J by 4 bases. CDR1 and CDR2 from the germline V gene are LNHNV and YYDKDF (reference sequence). This CDR3 comprises 14 residues. Here the CDR3 DNA reads TGTGCCACCAGCTTTGGGACAGGGGGATACGAGCAGTACGTC. As protein: CATSFGTGGYEQYV.

This clonotype was found a few times. The V call is TRBV6-1, the J call TRBJ1-1, with 8 bases that match TRBD1. Germline CDR1 MNHNS, CDR2 SASEGT. The V segment lost 3 bases and the J segment 3 bases; nucleotides outside the gene matches: 9. This CDR3 region has 16 residues. The CDR3 is CASSDRGRGRDTEAFF. CDR3 coding DNA: TGTGCCAGCAGTGACAGGGGGCGAGGGCGGGACACTGAAGCTTTCTTT.

The chain employs TRBV24-1 and TRBJ2-2; D is perhaps TRBD1 (6 bases). CDR1 and CDR2 (germline): KGHDR, SFDVKD. The CDR3 covers 19 residues. Trimming took off 3 bases at V and 0 bases at J, with 19 bases between the two ends. The CDR3 nucleotides read TGTGCCACCAGTGATCCCATCGCCGGGACATCGCCGAACACCGGGGAGCTGTTTTTT. Its translation: CATSDPIAGTSPNTGELFF.

This clonotype occurred a few times. V usage is TRBV5-4 and J usage is TRBJ2-5, with D possibly being TRBD2 (6 bases). With 0 bases removed from V and 1 base from J, the gap between germline ends came to 13 bases. The CDR3 is made up of 16 amino acids. Germline V gene sequence: CDR1 SGHNT, CDR2 YYREEE (reference sequence). CDR3 loop: CASSLVVSGSQETQYF. As DNA, the CDR3 is TGTGCCAGCAGCTTGGTGGTTAGCGGTAGCCAAGAGACCCAGTACTTC.

The chain is built from TRBV4-3 and TRBJ1-2, with D possibly TRBD1 on 6 matching bases. Germline CDR1 and CDR2: LGHNA and YSLEER. Trimming removed 3 bases at V and 2 bases at J, with 7 bases between. CDR3 length: 13 amino acids. CDR3 region: CASSHGQNYGYTF. The DNA for the CDR3 is TGCGCCAGCAGCCATGGACAGAACTATGGCTACACCTTC.